Each of the 18 T cell receptor beta chains below was sequenced from the same sample in a study of T-cell reconstitution after alpha-beta-depleted transplantation in children (dated by TCRdb to 2016 to 2017). Libraries came from PCR. Sequencing relied on an Illumina HiSeq 2500. Molecular barcoding was employed in the preparation of TCR libraries, with unique molecular identifiers being used to normalize TCRbeta repertoire quantification. The public sequencing data were trimmed at Q25 with fastp and processed into clonotypes with MiXCR by TCRdb, which kept only in-frame beta chains. Each entry is one CDR3 protein sequence, shown with its most common DNA and genes. The sample records 280,000 or so distinct CDR3 sequences, around 10% of which are singletons. The top ten constitute about a quarter of the sample. In the paper's terms, the treatment or condition label means: allogeneic hematopoietic cell transplantation with graft depleted of TCRalphabeta T cells and CD19 B cells.

Sequencing was performed on peripheral blood, taken 180 days after TCRalphabeta/CD19-depleted stem cell transplant. The receptors shown here come from a male patient between 2 and 10 years old who had a stem cell transplant for chronic granulomatous disease, so the T cells may come from the graft donor.

In its sample, this clonotype was seen many times. The chain joins TRBV7-9 to TRBJ1-4, with TRBD1 identical over 9 bases. J lost 5 bases, V lost 6 bases, and 7 bases had no gene match. CDR3 length: 15 residues. Germline CDR1 SEHNR, CDR2 FQNEAQ (reference sequence). Written as DNA, the CDR3 is TGTGCCAGCAGTTTTACCGGGACAGGGAATGAAAAACTGTTTTTT. It translates to CASSFTGTGNEKLFF.

This clonotype was seen ten or more times. This chain joins TRBV6-1 and TRBJ2-7; D possibly corresponds to TRBD1 (5 bases). V lost 8 bases, J lost 1 base, and 15 bases lay in between. This CDR3 has 14 residues. Germline values: CDR1 MNHNS, CDR2 SASEGT. The CDR3 sequence is CASDTQGSSYEQYF. CDR3 nucleotide sequence: TGTGCCAGCGACACTCAGGGTTCGTCCTACGAGCAGTACTTC.

This clonotype was observed at least ten times. The chain has TRBV29-1 and TRBJ2-3; D unresolved. The V gene's germline CDR1 is SQVTM and CDR2 ANQGSEA. V lost 5 bases and J lost 3, with 9 bases in between. The CDR3 runs to 12 residues. The CDR3 spells CSVSPMTDTQYF. The CDR3 DNA reads TGCAGCGTTTCCCCGATGACAGATACGCAGTATTTT.

Points on this clonotype: Just one base apart from a much larger clone, this may be a read error. CDR3 sequence (DNA): TGCAGTTCCTCGGGTAGCGGGAGTCTGGATACGCAGTATTTT. Its translation is CSSSGSGSLDTQYF. The genes are TRBV20-1 and TRBJ2-3, with 9 bases fitting TRBD2. The CDR3 covers 14 residues. J was trimmed by 6 bases and V by 8 bases; bases with no gene match: 12. Germline lookup yields CDR1 DFQATT and CDR2 SNEGSKA (reference sequence).

This clonotype was recorded many times. The chain couples TRBV12-3 or TRBV12-4 to TRBJ2-1; D uncertain. The CDR3 is 11 amino acids. The V end lost 3 bases, the J end lost 9 bases, and 6 bases lay between the germline ends. In nucleotides, the CDR3 is TGTGCCAGCAGTTTGAAGGCTGAGCAGTTCTTC. Translation gives CASSLKAEQFF.

Notes on this clonotype: This may come from a read error, since a much larger clone is one base off. This sequence joins TRBV28 and TRBJ1-1; D remains ambiguous. With 10 bases removed from V and 3 bases from J, the gap between germline ends came to 6 bases. The CDR3 contains 10 residues. CDR1 is MDHEN, CDR2 SYDVKM, per germline. The CDR3 here is CANTYTEAFF. CDR3 in DNA: TGTGCCAACACGTACACTGAAGCTTTCTTT.

This clonotype was found many times. The chain employs TRBV7-8 and TRBJ2-4; the match to TRBD2 covers 8 bases. V lost 5 bases to trimming and J lost 0 bases; unmatched junction nucleotides: 3. Per the germline V gene, CDR1 is SGHVS and CDR2 is FQNEAQ. CDR3 size: 15 residues. The CDR3 nucleotides read TGTGCCAGCAGCCCAACTAGCGGAGCCAAAAACATTCAGTACTTC. It is translated as CASSPTSGAKNIQYF.

This clonotype was counted at least ten times. The V gene is TRBV24-1, the J gene TRBJ1-1, with TRBD1 as a possible D gene (5 bases). The length of the CDR3 is 13 residues. The V end lost 3 bases, the J end lost 11 bases, and 15 bases lay between the germline ends. Germline V gene data show CDR1 as KGHDR and CDR2 as SFDVKD. DNA of the CDR3: TGTGCCACCAGTGATGGATCAGGGATACGGGCTTTCTTT. Protein: CATSDGSGIRAFF.

This clonotype appeared a single time. The chain couples TRBV28 to TRBJ2-7; 11 bases line up with TRBD2. The CDR3 is made up of 21 amino acids. J gave up 6 bases and V 1 base, and 23 bases lay outside the gene matches. Germline loops: CDR1 MDHEN, CDR2 SYDVKM. Here the CDR3 DNA reads TGTGCCAGCAGTTTATTTTGTGGAAACCATCTGACTAGCGGGGAAGGAGTCGAGCAGTACTTC. It translates to CASSLFCGNHLTSGEGVEQYF.

This clonotype was detected many times. The rearrangement links TRBV6-2 or TRBV6-3 to TRBJ1-4; no reliable D call. This CDR3 is 15 amino acids long. CDR1 and CDR2 (germline): MNHEY, SVGEGT. V shed 6 bases and J shed 10 bases, with 21 bases lying between them. CDR3 in DNA: TGTGCCAGCAGCGCCATAGGGTCCGGAGACGGAAAACTGTTTTTT. Translation: CASSAIGSGDGKLFF.

Comment on this clonotype: A single base separates this from a much larger clone, so it may be a read error. The V call is TRBV7-9, the J call TRBJ2-7; 10 positions agree with TRBD1. The CDR3 is 15 residues long. V lost 7 bases and J lost 2; bases outside the gene matches: 8. The germline CDR1 and CDR2 sequences are SEHNR and FQNEAQ (reference sequence). The CDR3 spells CASIPTGTGAYEQYF. CDR3 coding DNA: TGTGCCAGCATCCCCACCGGGACAGGGGCCTACGAGCAGTACTTC.

The sample holds many counts of this clonotype. This chain joins TRBV12-3 or TRBV12-4 and TRBJ2-1, with 11 bases matching TRBD2. The CDR3 has 15 amino acids. The ends lost 5 bases at V and 4 bases at J; junction bases unmatched: 4. In DNA form, the CDR3 reads TGTGCCAGCAGTAATAGCGGGGGGGTGTACAATGAGCAGTTCTTC. It yields the protein CASSNSGGVYNEQFF.

In this sample, this clonotype turned up many times. The DNA for the CDR3 is TGTGCCAGCAGCCGAAGGCGGATTCAGCGGGTTACAAGCACAGATACGCAGTATTTT. Translating gives CASSRRRIQRVTSTDTQYF. The chain recombines TRBV14 with TRBJ2-3; D might be TRBD2 (6 bases). CDR1 is SGHDN and CDR2 is FVKESK in the germline V gene. V was cut by 4 bases and J by 0 bases, with 23 bases left in between. The CDR3 length is 19 residues.

This clonotype was seen at least ten times. The chain is built from TRBV5-5 and TRBJ2-4; D gene unclear. From germline, CDR1 is SGHKS and CDR2 YYEKEE (reference sequence). CDR3 length equals 14 residues. The V gene lost 0 bases and the J gene lost 9 bases, with 13 bases spanning the gap. The CDR3, as DNA: TGTGCCAGCAGCTTGGCGTCAGGAAGGGCCATTCAGTACTTC. It is translated as CASSLASGRAIQYF.

The chain carries TRBV5-1 and TRBJ2-2, with 7 bases fitting TRBD1. After removal of 7 bases from V and 4 bases from J, the junction contained 7 bases not matched to a gene. The CDR3 sequence is 14 residues long. Germline V gene sequence: CDR1 SGHRS, CDR2 YFSETQ. The CDR3 DNA follows: TGCGCCAGCGCACCGAAGGGGGCCACCGGGGAGCTGTTTTTT. Translation: CASAPKGATGELFF.

This clonotype has at least ten counts. CDR3 sequence (DNA): TGTGCCAGCAGCCCCGGACTAGCGGGAGTACCCTACAATGAGCAGTTCTTC. Protein: CASSPGLAGVPYNEQFF. V and J are TRBV11-2 and TRBJ2-1, with 13 bases that match TRBD2. CDR3 length: 17 residues. Germline CDR1 reads SGHAT; CDR2 reads FQNNGV. Germline trimming cut 5 bases from V and 2 bases from J; bases unmatched to any gene: 6. Full variable domain (rest looked up from reference TRBV11-2 and TRBJ2-1): EAGVAQSPRYKIIEKRQSVAFWCNPISGHATLYWYQQILGQGPKLLIQFQNNGVVDDSQLPKDRFSAERLKGVDSTLKIQPAKLEDSAVYLCASSPGLAGVPYNEQFFGPGTRLTVL.

This clonotype was counted many times. The V call is TRBV5-1, the J call TRBJ2-7; D may match TRBD1 or TRBD2 (5 bases each). The CDR3 has 17 amino acids. The V and J ends lost 0 bases and 4 bases respectively, with 20 bases between them. Germline values: CDR1 SGHRS, CDR2 YFSETQ. CDR3 protein: CASSLAGTLMGPYEQYF. CDR3 nucleotides: TGCGCCAGCAGCTTGGCCGGGACCCTAATGGGGCCTTACGAGCAGTACTTC.

This clonotype was found many times. This chain uses TRBV20-1 with TRBJ2-5; 12 bases fit TRBD2. The CDR3 extends over 14 amino acids. V gave up 6 bases and J gave up 3 bases; unmatched junction bases: 5. The germline V gene has CDR1 DFQATT and CDR2 SNEGSKA (reference sequence). CDR3 coding DNA: TGCAGTGCAGGCCGGACTAGCGGGGAAGAGACCCAGTACTTC. As protein: CSAGRTSGEETQYF.